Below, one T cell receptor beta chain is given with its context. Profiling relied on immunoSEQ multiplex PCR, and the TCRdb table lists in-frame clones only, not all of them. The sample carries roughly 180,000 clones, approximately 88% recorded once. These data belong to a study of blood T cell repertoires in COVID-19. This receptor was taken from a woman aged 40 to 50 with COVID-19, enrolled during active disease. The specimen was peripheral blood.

In nucleotides, the CDR3 is TGTGCCAGCAGCTTGCAGTTGGACGAGCAGTACTTC. This encodes CASSLQLDEQYF. The genes are TRBV5-4 and TRBJ2-7, with D unclear. The V gene's germline CDR1 is SGHNT and CDR2 YYREEE (reference sequence). Trimming took 1 base from V and 5 from J, leaving 7 bases between them. This CDR3 contains 12 residues.